This T cell receptor beta chain was sequenced during a study of T cells in Graves' hyperthyroidism and ophthalmopathy. Study-wide points: Ophthalmopathy cases were set apart from stable hyperthyroidism by a 13 V-J model. Blood shared most expanded thyroid clonotypes above 0.001.

The V gene lost 8 bases and the J gene lost 3 bases, with 14 bases spanning the gap. The CDR3 contains 14 residues. The V gene's germline CDR1 is SNHLY and CDR2 FYNNEI. This clonotype has at least ten counts. Its antigen is as yet unknown. For Graves' hyperthyroidism to be stable, ophthalmopathy could not progress within 18 months. Amplification yielded TCR beta CDR3 regions, with RNA transcripts as the source. A first-round RT-PCR of the TCR CDR3 used the HTBI primer set. TCRdb analysed the multiplex PCR reads with MiXCR anew, one entry per CDR3 protein. This table holds roughly 570,000 distinct CDR3 sequences, around 46% found once.

The V call is TRBV2, the J call TRBJ1-5, with D uncertain. The sequenced material came from peripheral blood or thyroid tissue (not recorded which). The source is a woman aged 18-30 years with Graves' hyperthyroidism. CDR3 sequence: CASSRGQFNQPQHF. The CDR3 DNA follows: TGTGCCAGCTCAAGAGGGCAGTTCAATCAGCCCCAGCATTTT. The full variable domain, completed using reference TRBV2 and TRBJ1-5, is EPEVTQTPSHQVTQMGQEVILRCVPISNHLYFYWYRQILGQKVEFLVSFYNNEISEKSEIFDDQFSVERPDGSNFTLKIRSTKLEDSAMYFCASSRGQFNQPQHFGDGTRLSIL.